This T cell receptor (beta chain) derives from a study of shared clonotypes between healthy human individuals. Study-wide points: There were few donors, and this limited the genetic and exposure-history diversity represented. Lower generation probabilities were found for non-shared clonotypes than for those shared by all four donors.

Trimming took off 6 bases at V and 2 bases at J, with 11 bases between the two ends. CDR1 and CDR2 (germline): MDHEN, SYDVKM. The CDR3 has 14 residues. A word on this clone: As yet, its antigen is unknown.

Genomic DNA from each subset was divided evenly over several immunoSEQ plates. Some clones are missing from TCRdb's copy, which holds only in-frame ones; the method was immunoSEQ multiplex PCR. The sample consists of fewer than 3 million clones, roughly 90% of them appearing once. The V call is TRBV28, the J call TRBJ1-5; D unresolved. The sample taken for sequencing was naive CD4+ T cells from PBMCs. Subset in this sample: CD45RA+ positively selected. This receptor was identified in a man between 18 and 35 years old in good health. Some clones in this sample may be carry-over from other donors' samples. The chain's CDR3 is CASREGGGNQPQHF. The CDR3 DNA is TGTGCCAGCAGGGAGGGCGGGGGCAATCAGCCCCAGCATTTT.